A selection of T cell receptor beta chains follows, all from one sample in a study of T cells in Graves' hyperthyroidism and ophthalmopathy. MiXCR was run by TCRdb on the multiplex PCR reads, yielding one entry per CDR3 protein. Of approximately 590,000 distinct CDR3 sequences in the sample, around 16% were seen once. The material sequenced was blood. Receptors originate from a woman younger than 45 with Graves' hyperthyroidism. CDR3s include the opening cysteine and the closing phenylalanine or tryptophan. The order of the fields is V gene, CDR3 protein.

V gene: TRBV6-5; CDR3 protein: CASSYSSGGASSYNEQFF
V gene: TRBV12-3/TRBV12-4; CDR3 protein: CASSLDWYSNQPQHF
V gene: TRBV6-1; CDR3 protein: CASSRGFAGVNTEAFF
V gene: TRBV30; CDR3 protein: CAWSTSGTGQAFF
V gene: TRBV3-1; CDR3 protein: CASSQEVSGTYNEQFF
V gene: TRBV6-2/TRBV6-3; CDR3 protein: CASSFASRGEQYF
V gene: TRBV5-1; CDR3 protein: CASAARDGAYEQYF
V gene: TRBV11-2; CDR3 protein: CASSLVGGTSGTETQYF
V gene: TRBV29-1; CDR3 protein: CSVKVAGVGEQYF
V gene: TRBV2; CDR3 protein: CASSGQDTGELFF
V gene: TRBV28; CDR3 protein: CASSPLLAGVDTQYF
V gene: TRBV20-1; CDR3 protein: CSAQLYNEQFF
V gene: TRBV6-6; CDR3 protein: CASSYLRTDSYEQDF
V gene: TRBV10-3; CDR3 protein: CAISETAHQETQYF
V gene: TRBV6-2/TRBV6-3; CDR3 protein: CASSRGTSGSYNEQFF
V gene: TRBV20-1; CDR3 protein: CSARDPSFGSYEQYF
V gene: TRBV12-3/TRBV12-4; CDR3 protein: CASILTARDTDTQYF
V gene: TRBV28; CDR3 protein: CASSYSRQGPYEQCF
V gene: TRBV6-4; CDR3 protein: CASSRTSGSINEQFF
V gene: TRBV20-1; CDR3 protein: CSATNPGTENTEAFF
V gene: TRBV7-6; CDR3 protein: CASSLAGHYNEQFF
V gene: TRBV14; CDR3 protein: CASSQVAAGPTEAFF
V gene: TRBV7-9; CDR3 protein: CASSSPAGEPSSYNEQFF
V gene: TRBV19; CDR3 protein: CASTPTGASSYEQYF
V gene: TRBV20-1; CDR3 protein: CSARDTGMTGLDYGYTF
V gene: TRBV30; CDR3 protein: CAWSILAHLNPEAFF
V gene: TRBV6-1; CDR3 protein: CASRPSGSNQPQHF
V gene: TRBV19; CDR3 protein: CASTSPGVPNQPQHF
V gene: TRBV27; CDR3 protein: CASSLWGTGGEKLFF
V gene: TRBV12-3/TRBV12-4; CDR3 protein: CASSLGLAEQFF
V gene: TRBV4-1; CDR3 protein: CASSQGPGQGSYEQYF
V gene: TRBV27; CDR3 protein: CASRPAPLAGDTDTQYF
V gene: TRBV12-5; CDR3 protein: CASGLALGSRTDTQYF
V gene: TRBV7-9; CDR3 protein: CASSLQGPNQPQHF
V gene: TRBV5-1; CDR3 protein: CASSVSGSPPDTQYF
V gene: TRBV5-1; CDR3 protein: CASSLDEAGGFSGNTIYF
V gene: TRBV19; CDR3 protein: CASSAWDRSNTEAFF
V gene: TRBV9; CDR3 protein: CASSVALGQGNNEQFF
V gene: TRBV18; CDR3 protein: CASSPGAGGPHNEQFF
V gene: TRBV7-9; CDR3 protein: CASSPREGAYGYTF
V gene: TRBV6-1; CDR3 protein: CASSRGQEGSSPLHF
V gene: TRBV4-2; CDR3 protein: CASSQGDGDQPQHF
V gene: TRBV6-1; CDR3 protein: CASSEDRGGYTF
V gene: TRBV19; CDR3 protein: CASREIRRGRYTEQYF
V gene: TRBV28; CDR3 protein: CASSSGQGGGYGYTF
V gene: TRBV12-3/TRBV12-4; CDR3 protein: CASSLPGALTYEQYF
V gene: TRBV19; CDR3 protein: CASTEDRIIRGAFF
V gene: TRBV10-3; CDR3 protein: CAISGSTEYGYTF
V gene: TRBV6-1; CDR3 protein: CASSEDAGFWANEQYF
V gene: TRBV6-2/TRBV6-3; CDR3 protein: CASSPWGQSYEQYF
V gene: TRBV27; CDR3 protein: CASSFDAGTGFEQYF
V gene: TRBV20-1; CDR3 protein: CSARDPYPATPQYF
V gene: TRBV2; CDR3 protein: CASSETRGSEQYF
V gene: TRBV20-1; CDR3 protein: CSAGGLAGGLDNEQFF
V gene: TRBV5-1; CDR3 protein: CASSPYRERNTEAFF
V gene: TRBV7-6; CDR3 protein: CASSHGETQYF
V gene: TRBV14; CDR3 protein: CASSQRQAGTQYF
V gene: TRBV3-1; CDR3 protein: CASSQGQPGELFF
V gene: TRBV7-2; CDR3 protein: CASSAQWNAEAFF
V gene: TRBV28; CDR3 protein: CASSHSGEGTDTQYF